This T cell receptor beta chain was captured in a study of cytomegalovirus exposure and HLA in healthy donors. Study-level points and caveats: Later analysis found that TCR beta chains associated with HLA were more clonally expanded than other, equally common chains. A prior analysis recorded that most TCR beta V segments were productive about 87% or about 30% of the time. DRB1 showed the most TCR associations and HLA-C the fewest in a later analysis, as rates varied by HLA locus.

On this clone itself: Its target is unknown.

V dropped 5 bases and J dropped 2 bases, with 8 bases sitting between them. Germline V gives CDR1 SGHRS, CDR2 YFSETQ. This CDR3 spans 13 amino acids. It was with 60 Vbeta and 13 Jbeta primers that the PCR ran. Measured with immunoSEQ multiplex PCR; TCRdb has only the in-frame clones, and not every one. Here the sample spans 120,000 or so clones, 60% to 85% being singletons. The clonotype was recovered from a woman aged 40 to 50 in good health and CMV-seropositive. The sequencing sample was made of PBMCs. The chain recombines TRBV5-1 with TRBJ1-5; D remains ambiguous. The CDR3 nucleotides read TGCGCCAGCAGGGCAGGTGGCAATCAGCCCCAGCATTTT. Its translation: CASRAGGNQPQHF.